This T cell receptor beta chain was sequenced in a study of cytomegalovirus exposure and HLA in healthy donors. Study-level points and caveats: Clonal expansion was found to be greater in HLA-associated TCR beta chains than in equally common others in a later analysis. A link between a missense DCLRE1C variant and TCR beta V- and J-gene trimming emerged from a later analysis. Researchers reported from a later analysis that most CMV-associated TCR beta chains appeared HLA-restricted.

The CDR3 loop spans 18 amino acids. Notes on this clone: The antigen remains unidentified.

The PCR had 60 Vbeta and 13 Jbeta primers. Profiling relied on immunoSEQ multiplex PCR, and the TCRdb table lists in-frame clones only, not all of them. This listing includes fewer than 150,000 clones. The clonotype originates from a man aged 35 to 55 in good health and CMV-seronegative. The sequencing sample was made of PBMCs. V usage is TRBV21-1 and J usage is TRBJ2-2; the table's D gene call, TRBD2, was not cross checked with the DNA. TRBV21-1 is a recognized pseudogene. CDR3 DNA: TGTGCCAGCAGCACCCCACCCCTTCCGGGACTAGACACCGGGGAGCTGTTTTTT. The encoded protein is CASSTPPLPGLDTGELFF.